This T cell receptor (beta chain) emerged from a study of cytomegalovirus exposure and HLA in healthy donors (dated 2017 in TCRdb). At the level of the whole study: An earlier analysis of several hundred of the donors reported approximately 260 Gb of sequence data and approximately 120 million unique TCR beta sequences obtained from about 179 million T cells. An early release that covered some 640 HLA-typed donors contained approximately 300 gigabases of sequencing data and 65 million to 100 million unique TCR sequences. Of the approximately 400 genotyped donors, approximately 80% fell in the genetic ancestry cluster associated with self-reported Caucasian donors. The study aimed to test whether signatures of past pathogen exposure could be identified by cataloging public T cell receptors. Using immunosequencing, the study profiled T cell repertoires from about 620 subjects and related those repertoires to cytomegalovirus serostatus. Besides the first cohort of 550 to 750 subjects, a separate validation cohort made up of around 120 different subjects was used. To predict cytomegalovirus infection status, the study brought together high-throughput TCR immunosequencing, statistical association of individual TCRs with disease status, and machine learning. To study patterns of TCR occurrence, a later analysis re-analyzed previously published TCR beta repertoires from several hundred donors and added high-resolution HLA genotyping. Rather than drawing on any new phenotypic data, the later analysis identified candidate immune exposures from TCR beta sequences and the way those sequences occurred across donors. An earlier analysis of several hundred of the donors used high-throughput TCR beta sequencing to judge whether each TCR beta V gene segment behaved as functional or pseudogenic. Donor age, sex, ethnicity and CMV serostatus were compiled together with the repertoire data. In a later genetic analysis, genome-wide SNP genotypes for about 60% of the 666 donors were used, and that subset was treated as a discovery cohort. All discovery cohort repertoires had been generated using a single sequencing platform. HLA typing included class I and class II loci at four-digit resolution. The number of typed donors differed by locus: about 620-630 for A, B, C, DRB1 and DQB1; 500 to 550 for DQA1; about 600 for DPA1; and approximately 450 for DPB1. Four to six DR-DQ haplotypes were handled as single units for association and clustering, since linkage in the cohort was strong. Among some 410 genotyped donors of the cohort, an average of approximately 230,000 unique TCR beta nucleotide sequences were sequenced per donor, roughly 20% of them non-productive.

Library prep was done by the immunoSEQ multiplex PCR assay. For the multiplex PCR, a mixture combining 60 forward primers for TCR Vbeta segments and 13 reverse primers for TCR Jbeta segments was used. A multiplex PCR assay on genomic DNA amplified the CDR3 region of rearranged TCR beta genes. On the Illumina HiSeq System, the amplified TCR beta libraries were sequenced as 87-base-pair reads. The source study handled its data this way. In a later analysis, 77 million or so unique TCR beta chains were counted across the roughly 610 repertoires, and some 10 million of these chains were shared by at least two donors. Raw reads were error-corrected and collapsed into unique sequences by a nearest-neighbor algorithm in which closely related sequences were merged to remove PCR and sequencing errors. To assign V, D and J gene segments, CDR3 sequences were aligned to IMGT reference sequences. Each retained sequence needed at least a six-nucleotide match to both a V gene segment and a J gene segment. A rearrangement counted as productive if the CDR3 had no stop codons and remained in frame with V and J, and every other rearrangement counted as non-productive. CDR3 was defined by IMGT convention, running from the second conserved V-encoded cysteine to the conserved J-encoded phenylalanine. The earlier analysis of some 550 of the donors excluded any sequence lacking an unambiguous match to a single V gene segment. In an earlier analysis of several hundred of the donors, V segments were called functional above 56.7% productive rearrangements and were called segregating when the between-donor standard deviation exceeded 5%. A statistical classification framework was developed to diagnose cytomegalovirus status using the catalog of TCR beta chain sequences. In a later analysis, TCR nucleotide sequences were compared against IMGT/GENE-DB human TR gene sequences so that V and J genes could be assigned. The TCRdist pipeline was used in a later analysis to assign CDR3 sequences and most-parsimonious VDJ recombination scenarios. In a later analysis, every TCR beta chain was defined by the combination of its CDR3 amino acid sequence and its V-gene family, and reads without a unique V-gene family were dropped. As a way to deal with suspected cross-contamination and a sequencing artifact, a later analysis dropped 450 to 600 nucleotide sequences that were highly shared and had low generation probability. A later analysis calculated a clonal expansion index for each public chain from normalized within-repertoire ranks of inferred template counts. In a later analysis, generation probabilities were computed with a VDJ recombination model fitted to out-of-frame rearrangements, and the resulting probabilities were checked against IGoR. In a later analysis, hypergeometric tests were used to score TCR-TCR, TCR-HLA and TCR-CMV co-occurrence, with a repertoire-size bias correction applied to TCR pairs. To estimate false discovery rates, a later analysis permuted the HLA or CMV assignments 20 times. In a later analysis, co-occurring TCRs were grouped with DBSCAN, and TCRdist sequence similarity was added when clustering was performed within HLA-allele-positive subsets. For co-occurrence clustering, repertoires with fewer than 30,000 or more than 120,000 public chains were excluded, along with four or five repertoires with anomalous nucleotide sharing. TCRdb took this table from immuneACCESS and kept in-frame rearrangements with V and J called. Such tables lack part of the clones; where checked against another copy, unresolved V genes explain under half of the gap, and the rest is unexplained. V, J and clone size are taken as reported in that table, and D and trimming were inferred from the DNA itself. This sample has some 180,000 clones in its table, and under 80% of those were observed once. The top ten clonotypes cover under 2.5% of the sample.

Beyond this particular receptor, the publication reports: Strong co-occurrence of HLA alleles, especially DR and DQ, made assigning TCR associations to individual alleles difficult. A later genetic analysis reported fewer N-insertions in productive TCRs among donors in an Asian-associated ancestry cluster than the approximately 670-donor mean. In a later analysis, some 17,000 TCR beta sequences were associated with specific HLA alleles at a false discovery rate of 0.05. The classifier was reported to diagnose cytomegalovirus status with high specificity and sensitivity in both the original and validation cohorts. It was suggested by the authors that the approach could potentially be generalized to other disease states and immunological phenotypes. Several of the top co-occurrence clusters appeared to be linked to parvovirus B19, influenza, CMV and Epstein-Barr virus, according to a later analysis. The presence/absence analyses assumed that sequencing depth was roughly uniform across donors, and that assumption may not be true. Immune exposure information for the cohort was limited to CMV serostatus. Correlated functional status among segregating V segments might be attributable to linkage disequilibrium, but an unknown experimental factor could not be ruled out. A few of the identified cytomegalovirus-associated TCR beta chains were confirmed in vitro to be specific for cytomegalovirus antigens. A later genetic analysis associated a missense DCLRE1C variant with V-gene and J-gene trimming of TCR beta chains, and an independent cohort replicated the association. A cluster of highly shared sequence variants was judged likely to be a technical artifact of the sequencing pipeline. Most TCR sequences were observed very rarely across donors, whereas some public TCRs were present in many individuals. Because counts were too low, seventeen rarely observed V segments, including chromosome 9 orphons, were left out of the earlier analysis of 500 to 650 of the donors. The study gave a list of 150 to 200 TCR beta chains associated with cytomegalovirus. A further reported finding was that TCR beta sequences accurately predicted the HLA-A and HLA-B alleles for most subjects in the first cohort. In a later analysis, TCR association rates were found to vary across HLA loci, with the most associated TCRs seen for DRB1 alleles and the fewest for HLA-C alleles. A later analysis found that most CMV-associated TCR beta chains appeared HLA-restricted, with HLA associations seemingly driven largely by CMV exposure. Because the 87-base-pair reads could not distinguish some IMGT-functional V segments, including TRBV6-2 and TRBV6-3, those segments were excluded. Only TCR beta chains were sequenced in this cohort, and the absence of alpha or paired-chain data limited detectable features. Broadly in line with IMGT annotations, most TCR beta V segments showed up in productive rearrangements about 87% or about 30% of the time in an earlier analysis of 450 to 750 of the donors. Compared with equally common non-associated chains, HLA-associated TCR beta chains in a later analysis were more clonally expanded and had lower generation probabilities. Because HLA typing was unavailable for some donors at each locus, only the typed subset was used in association tests.

About this clone: Its target antigen remains unknown. Base qualities were left out, and no much larger clone turns up one base away.

The cohort consisted of 666 healthy bone marrow donors. Cohort members were all nominally healthy when sampled, although unrecorded immune exposures were likely present. The donor was CMV seropositive and belonged to the group of 250 to 350 seropositive cohort members. A peripheral blood sample was collected from each donor, and TCR beta sequencing was performed on peripheral blood mononuclear cells. Genomic DNA was extracted from the blood cell samples with the Qiagen DNeasy Blood Extraction Kit. Measured from the cysteine to the phenylalanine, the CDR3 is 13 residues long. The only DNA kept is the CDR3, 39 bases in frame from the first base. Germline trimming amounts to 6 bases on V and 5 bases on J, with 0 as the count of junction bases outside the gene matches. The germline V gene (reference sequence) specifies SGHAT as CDR1 and FQDESV as CDR2.

The chain links TRBV11-1 with TRBJ1-6; a stretch of 8 junction bases matches TRBD1. The receptor's source is a woman in her 30s in good health and CMV-seropositive. Material: PBMCs. The CDR3 in this case is CASRGQDNSPLHF. The sequence in DNA is TGTGCCAGCAGGGGACAGGATAATTCACCCCTCCACTTT.